The subject of this entry is one T cell receptor (beta chain). As yet, its antigen is unknown. 60 Vbeta and 13 Jbeta primers were used in PCR. The method was immunoSEQ multiplex PCR; TCRdb's version includes in-frame clones alone and lacks a portion of them. The profile shows 95,000 to 150,000 clones, 55% to 75% of them singletons. This record belongs to a study of cytomegalovirus exposure and HLA in healthy donors. Study-wide points: A classifier reportedly called cytomegalovirus status with high sensitivity and specificity. Association of 15,000 to 20,000 TCR beta sequences with HLA alleles was found at 0.05 false discovery rate in a later analysis.

The TCR was taken from a young man in good health and CMV-seronegative. The sequenced sample consisted of PBMCs.

In DNA, the CDR3 is TGTGCCACCAGCAGAGAGAGTGGAGTATCCTACGAGCAGTACTTC. Protein sequence: CATSRESGVSYEQYF. The chain uses TRBV15 and TRBJ2-7; D not certain. V was pared by 0 bases and J by 1 base, with 10 bases between. The CDR3 spans 15 residues. CDR1 and CDR2 from the germline V gene are LNHNV and YYDKDF (reference sequence). Looking up the rest from reference TRBV15 and TRBJ2-7 gives the full variable domain: DAMVIQNPRYQVTQFGKPVTLSCSQTLNHNVMYWYQQKSSQAPKLLFHYYDKDFNNEADTPDNFQSRRPNTSFCFLDIRSPGLGDTAMYLCATSRESGVSYEQYFGPGTRLTVT.